These 10 T cell receptor beta chains were all obtained from the same sample, sequenced in a study of cytomegalovirus exposure and HLA in healthy donors. PCR involved 60 Vbeta and 13 Jbeta primers. This table comes from immunoSEQ multiplex PCR, and its TCRdb copy is limited to in-frame clones, with some not included. The sample holds 160,000 or so clones; approximately 83% are singletons and the top ten take around 1.6%. The sequenced sample consisted of PBMCs. These receptors originate from a young woman in good health and CMV-seronegative.

This rearrangement joins TRBV5-8 to TRBJ2-7, with D perhaps TRBD1 (6 bases). The germline CDR1 and CDR2 sequences are SGHTS and YDEGEE. The CDR3 is 13 residues long. Trimming removed 4 bases from V and 3 bases from J, with 11 bases in between. The CDR3 here is CASSPGTYYEQYF. In DNA form, the CDR3 reads TGTGCCAGCAGCCCCGGGACATACTACGAGCAGTACTTC.

This rearrangement joins TRBV18 to TRBJ1-3, with D possibly matching TRBD1 (5 bases). CDR1 KGHSH and CDR2 LQKENI come from the germline V gene. CDR3 length: 16 amino acids. The germline V and J ends were trimmed by 2 bases and 7 bases, with 18 bases remaining between them. This chain's CDR3 is CASSPVTGNLGNTIYF. For the CDR3, the DNA is TGTGCCAGCTCACCAGTTACAGGAAACCTTGGGAACACCATATATTTT.

V usage is TRBV20-1 and J usage is TRBJ1-1, with D tentatively TRBD1 (5 bases). Germline-derived CDR1 and CDR2 are DFQATT and SNEGSKA (reference sequence). The V gene lost 3 bases and the J gene lost 11 bases, with 13 bases spanning the gap. The CDR3 has 11 residues. The CDR3 DNA is TGCAGTGCTAGCCAGGGACTTGGGGCTTTCTTT. Its protein product is CSASQGLGAFF.

The chain links TRBV4-2 to TRBJ2-1, with TRBD2 matching over 7 bases. This CDR3 comprises 19 residues. With V trimmed by 3 bases and J by 2 bases, 16 bases remained unmatched. Germline lookup yields CDR1 LGHNA and CDR2 YNFKEQ. The chain's CDR3 is CASSHFPTGERGAYNEQFF. CDR3 coding DNA: TGTGCCAGCAGCCATTTTCCCACCGGAGAGCGGGGCGCCTACAATGAGCAGTTCTTC.

The chain is built from TRBV4-1 and TRBJ2-3; 9 nucleotides match TRBD2. The CDR3 runs 20 residues. CDR1 and CDR2 from the germline V gene are MGHRA and YSYEKL. V shed 0 bases and J 4 bases; nucleotides not matched to a gene: 17. The DNA for the CDR3 is TGCGCCAGCAGCCAAGAGGAATCTACTCTAAGCGGGGGGAGAGCAGATACGCAGTATTTT. Translation gives CASSQEESTLSGGRADTQYF.

The chain is built from TRBV2 and TRBJ1-2, with 7 bases that match TRBD1. Germline V CDR1 and CDR2: SNHLY, FYNNEI. The V and J ends lost 4 bases and 6 bases, in that order; junction bases with no gene match: 5. CDR3 size: 13 residues. The CDR3 here is CASSVQGVNGYTF. CDR3 DNA sequence: TGTGCCAGCAGTGTGCAGGGGGTTAATGGCTACACCTTC.

The V gene is TRBV19, the J gene TRBJ2-7; 7 bases match TRBD1. The CDR3 sequence is 13 residues long. Trimming cost V 7 bases and J 6 bases; bases outside gene matches: 9. Germline lookup yields CDR1 LNHDA and CDR2 SQIVND (reference sequence). The CDR3 DNA is TGTGCCAGTAAGCCCCCCGACAGGGCCGAGCAGTACTTC. It is translated as CASKPPDRAEQYF.

The V and J genes are TRBV19 and TRBJ2-3, with 7 bases lining up with TRBD1. V gave up 6 bases and J gave up 2 bases; unmatched junction bases: 5. The CDR3 sequence is 14 residues long. Germline V gives CDR1 LNHDA, CDR2 SQIVND (reference sequence). The CDR3 region is CASSTGQLTDTQYF. CDR3 bases: TGTGCCAGTAGCACGGGACAGCTCACAGATACGCAGTATTTT.

CDR3 DNA: TGTGCCAGCATGGAGGCTAACTATGGCTACACCTTC. Residues: CASMEANYGYTF. The V and J genes are TRBV6-5 and TRBJ1-2; D ambiguous. V lost 7 bases and J 0 bases, leaving 6 bases between the germline ends. Germline values: CDR1 MNHEY, CDR2 SVGAGI. This CDR3 contains 12 residues.

The rearrangement links TRBV6-4 to TRBJ2-1, with 7 bases aligning to TRBD2. The CDR3 covers 14 residues. With 0 bases clipped from V and 6 bases from J, the junction kept 2 bases outside the gene matches. Germline V CDR1 and CDR2: MRHNA, SNTAGT. CDR3: CASSDSGGGNEQFF. The CDR3 region has the DNA TGTGCCAGCAGTGACTCTGGCGGGGGCAATGAGCAGTTCTTC.